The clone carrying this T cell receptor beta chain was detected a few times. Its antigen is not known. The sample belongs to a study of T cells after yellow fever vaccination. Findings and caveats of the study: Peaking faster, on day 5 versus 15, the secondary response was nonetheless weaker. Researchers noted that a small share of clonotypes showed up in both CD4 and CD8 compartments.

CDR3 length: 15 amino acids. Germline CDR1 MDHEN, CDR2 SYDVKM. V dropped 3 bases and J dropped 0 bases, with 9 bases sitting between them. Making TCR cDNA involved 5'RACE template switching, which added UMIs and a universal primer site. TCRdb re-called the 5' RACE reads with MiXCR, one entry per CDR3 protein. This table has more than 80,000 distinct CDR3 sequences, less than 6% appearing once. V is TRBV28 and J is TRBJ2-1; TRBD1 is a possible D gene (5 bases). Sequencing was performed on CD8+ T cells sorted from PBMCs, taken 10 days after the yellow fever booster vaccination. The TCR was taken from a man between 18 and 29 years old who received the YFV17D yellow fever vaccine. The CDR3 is CASSFLTDSYNEQFF. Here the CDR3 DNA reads TGTGCCAGCAGTTTTTTGACAGACTCCTACAATGAGCAGTTCTTC.